This TCR beta chain derives from a study of cytomegalovirus exposure and HLA in healthy donors. Regarding this clone: What it binds is not known.

Study-wide results and caveats: Later analysis showed TCR association rates varying by HLA locus, highest for DRB1 and lowest for HLA-C. A further, later analysis showed that HLA-associated TCR beta chains (compared with equally common others) were more clonally expanded. Earlier findings revealed that most TCR beta V segments proved productive either about 90% or about 30% of the time. A missense variant in DCLRE1C was later tied to TCR beta V- and J-gene trimming.

The PCR ran on 60 Vbeta and 13 Jbeta primers. Assay used: immunoSEQ multiplex PCR; TCRdb lists only in-frame clones, some missing. Altogether about 110,000 clones are present, approximately 83% being singletons, with the ten largest covering 1.5% to 2%. The sequencing input was PBMCs. The clonotype was recovered from a man aged 35 to 55 in good health and CMV-seronegative.

In nucleotides, the CDR3 is TGTGCCACCAGCCAGGGACTAGCGGGGGGTGAGCAGTTCTTC. Amino acids: CATSQGLAGGEQFF. J is TRBJ2-1 and V is TRBV15, with 15 bases matching TRBD2. The germline V gene has CDR1 LNHNV and CDR2 YYDKDF (reference sequence). The V and J ends lost 5 bases and 9 bases, in that order; junction bases with no gene match: 2. The CDR3 spans 14 residues.